These T cell receptor beta chains were read from a single sample in a study of PD-L1 blockade in urothelial cancer. The protocol was immunoSEQ multiplex PCR, while the TCRdb copy is restricted to in-frame clones and leaves out a portion. The sample yields 35,000 to 50,000 clones, around 84% seen once. Sample: PBMCs, taken around atezolizumab (anti-PD-L1) treatment. The receptor source for this set is a man in his 70s with urothelial cancer. Each CDR3 is given with its conserved first and last residue. Each record gives: D gene, J gene, clone size, V gene, CDR3 protein, CDR3 DNA. The D gene is left open where the match is weak. Size is stated for part of the rows, as once, few or many counts, or as a class when the clone is expanded.

d_gene: TRBD2; j_gene: TRBJ2-7; abundance: NA; v_gene: TRBV28; CDR3aa: CASSPLASGYEQYF; CDR3nt: TGTGCCAGCAGCCCCCTAGCTAGCGGTTACGAGCAGTACTTC
d_gene: NA; j_gene: TRBJ2-2; abundance: NA; v_gene: TRBV10-2; CDR3aa: CASEMGGLGDTGELFF; CDR3nt: TGCGCCAGCGAGATGGGCGGGTTGGGCGACACCGGGGAGCTGTTTTTT
d_gene: NA; j_gene: TRBJ1-3; abundance: NA; v_gene: TRBV5-6; CDR3aa: CASSPRQYLSGNTIYF; CDR3nt: TGTGCCAGCAGCCCCCGACAGTACCTCTCTGGAAACACCATATATTTT
d_gene: NA; j_gene: TRBJ1-4; abundance: once; v_gene: TRBV28; CDR3aa: CASSLLQASNEKLFF; CDR3nt: TGTGCCAGCAGTTTATTGCAGGCTTCAAATGAAAAACTGTTTTTT
d_gene: NA; j_gene: TRBJ1-2; abundance: NA; v_gene: TRBV19; CDR3aa: CASSYSGYGYTF; CDR3nt: TGTGCCAGTAGTTATTCGGGTTATGGCTACACCTTC
d_gene: TRBD2; j_gene: TRBJ2-3; abundance: NA; v_gene: TRBV28; CDR3aa: CASRAWREADTQYF; CDR3nt: TGTGCCAGCCGAGCCTGGCGGGAGGCAGATACGCAGTATTTT
d_gene: NA; j_gene: TRBJ2-7; abundance: NA; v_gene: TRBV7-2; CDR3aa: CASSRDNFEQYF; CDR3nt: TGTGCCAGCAGCAGAGATAACTTCGAACAGTACTTC
d_gene: NA; j_gene: TRBJ2-7; abundance: NA; v_gene: TRBV7-2; CDR3aa: CASSWGVSYEQYF; CDR3nt: TGTGCCAGCAGCTGGGGGGTCTCCTACGAGCAGTACTTC
d_gene: NA; j_gene: TRBJ2-5; abundance: NA; v_gene: TRBV18; CDR3aa: CASSPRQETQYF; CDR3nt: TGTGCCAGCTCACCCCGCCAAGAGACCCAGTACTTC
d_gene: NA; j_gene: TRBJ2-5; abundance: NA; v_gene: TRBV10-3; CDR3aa: CAISESDRGETQYF; CDR3nt: TGTGCCATCAGTGAGTCTGATAGGGGAGAGACCCAGTACTTC
d_gene: NA; j_gene: TRBJ1-5; abundance: NA; v_gene: TRBV19; CDR3aa: CASSISGHEDEISNQPQHF; CDR3nt: TGTGCCAGTAGTATATCGGGACACGAAGATGAAATTAGCAATCAGCCCCAGCATTTT
d_gene: TRBD1; j_gene: TRBJ2-4; abundance: once; v_gene: TRBV5-6; CDR3aa: CASSSYRGAELAKNIQYF; CDR3nt: TGTGCCAGCAGCTCGTACAGGGGAGCGGAACTAGCCAAAAACATTCAGTACTTC
d_gene: NA; j_gene: TRBJ2-7; abundance: NA; v_gene: TRBV5-1; CDR3aa: CASSLDRAPDEQYF; CDR3nt: TGCGCCAGCAGCTTGGACAGGGCCCCCGACGAGCAGTACTTC
d_gene: NA; j_gene: TRBJ2-2; abundance: NA; v_gene: TRBV7-8; CDR3aa: CASSRARNTGELFF; CDR3nt: TGTGCCAGCAGCCGCGCTAGGAACACCGGGGAGCTGTTTTTT
d_gene: NA; j_gene: TRBJ2-7; abundance: NA; v_gene: TRBV27; CDR3aa: CASSLDGMEEQYF; CDR3nt: TGTGCCAGCAGTTTAGACGGTATGGAGGAGCAGTACTTC
d_gene: TRBD1; j_gene: TRBJ2-1; abundance: once; v_gene: TRBV28; CDR3aa: CASSFRGQVYNEQFF; CDR3nt: TGTGCCAGCAGTTTCCGCGGACAGGTCTACAATGAGCAGTTCTTC
d_gene: NA; j_gene: TRBJ2-3; abundance: NA; v_gene: TRBV28; CDR3aa: CASMRAATDTQYF; CDR3nt: TGTGCCAGCATGCGGGCAGCTACAGATACGCAGTATTTT
d_gene: NA; j_gene: TRBJ2-2; abundance: few; v_gene: TRBV28; CDR3aa: CASSTQVRGINTGELFF; CDR3nt: TGTGCCAGCAGTACGCAGGTTAGGGGAATTAACACCGGGGAGCTGTTTTTT
d_gene: TRBD1; j_gene: TRBJ1-1; abundance: NA; v_gene: TRBV19; CDR3aa: CASSVQGAFTEAFF; CDR3nt: TGTGCCAGTAGTGTACAGGGGGCGTTCACTGAAGCTTTCTTT
d_gene: NA; j_gene: TRBJ1-2; abundance: NA; v_gene: TRBV4-3; CDR3aa: CASSQDTQGTYGYTF; CDR3nt: TGCGCCAGCAGCCAAGATACCCAGGGAACCTATGGCTACACCTTC
d_gene: NA; j_gene: TRBJ1-5; abundance: NA; v_gene: TRBV4-3; CDR3aa: CASSQESGVSNQPQHF; CDR3nt: TGCGCCAGCAGCCAAGAGAGCGGGGTCAGCAATCAGCCCCAGCATTTT
d_gene: NA; j_gene: TRBJ2-5; abundance: few; v_gene: TRBV28; CDR3aa: CASSGGRGETQYF; CDR3nt: TGTGCCAGCAGCGGGGGGCGCGGGGAGACCCAGTACTTC
d_gene: NA; j_gene: TRBJ2-2; abundance: NA; v_gene: TRBV6-6; CDR3aa: CASIQGSAITGELFF; CDR3nt: TGTGCCAGCATCCAGGGGTCGGCTATCACCGGGGAGCTGTTTTTT
d_gene: NA; j_gene: TRBJ2-2; abundance: NA; v_gene: TRBV19; CDR3aa: CASSLLGELFF; CDR3nt: TGTGCCAGTAGCCTTTTGGGGGAGCTGTTTTTT
d_gene: TRBD2; j_gene: TRBJ2-1; abundance: few; v_gene: TRBV9; CDR3aa: CASSGWGLAGAHEQFF; CDR3nt: TGTGCCAGCAGCGGATGGGGGCTAGCGGGAGCTCATGAGCAGTTCTTC
d_gene: TRBD2; j_gene: TRBJ2-5; abundance: NA; v_gene: TRBV29-1; CDR3aa: CSVARDYDRETQYF; CDR3nt: TGCAGCGTCGCCCGGGACTACGATCGGGAGACCCAGTACTTC
d_gene: NA; j_gene: TRBJ2-5; abundance: NA; v_gene: TRBV27; CDR3aa: CASSRTPDRSETQYF; CDR3nt: TGTGCCAGCAGTCGAACCCCCGACAGGAGCGAGACCCAGTACTTC
d_gene: NA; j_gene: TRBJ1-2; abundance: NA; v_gene: TRBV5-1; CDR3aa: CASSTTGLYGYTF; CDR3nt: TGCGCCAGCAGCACCACAGGGCTGTATGGCTACACCTTC
d_gene: NA; j_gene: TRBJ1-1; abundance: NA; v_gene: TRBV5-1; CDR3aa: CASQGGTEAFF; CDR3nt: TGCGCCAGCCAGGGAGGCACTGAAGCTTTCTTT